A single TCR beta chain is shown here with its context. Sequenced by immunoSEQ multiplex PCR; TCRdb stores in-frame clones only, minus some. This sample has 950,000 to 1,100,000 clones; around 76% occur once, and the top ten carry about 1.5%. The ends were cut back, 4 bases at V and 3 bases at J, with 13 bases in the middle. Germline V lookup: CDR1 MGHRA, CDR2 YSYEKL. The CDR3 has 15 residues. The data are from a study of shared clonotypes between healthy human individuals. The TCR comes from a man between 18 and 29 years old in good health. Input material: memory CD4+ T cells sorted from blood. Subset of the sample: CD45RA-negative fraction. The chain combines TRBV4-1 with TRBJ2-1, with D perhaps TRBD2 (6 bases). Here the CDR3 reads CASSPPLGLYNEQFF. CDR3 DNA sequence: TGCGCCAGCAGCCCCCCTTTGGGACTCTACAATGAGCAGTTCTTC.